This T cell receptor (beta chain) was identified in a study of early stage breast cancer tumors. Whole-study context: Of approximately 16 invasive breast tumors, about a dozen were hormone receptor-positive, HER2-negative. Invasive lobular carcinomas made up about 30% of the 12 ER+/PR+/HER2- tumors.

On this clone: Its cognate antigen is unknown.

The CDR3 sequence is 13 residues long. V lost 4 bases and J lost 6, with 11 bases in between. Germline V gives CDR1 SGHTA, CDR2 FQGNSA. Produced via immunoSEQ multiplex PCR; TCRdb's table is partial and in-frame only. The sample carries about 15,000 clones, around 84% recorded once. Study results and limitations: In most of the 16 patients, blood comparison separated tumor from normal breast.

This sequence originates from a person aged 25 to 40 with breast cancer. Sequencing was carried out using normal breast tissue next to the tumor. The chain joins TRBV7-2 to TRBJ2-3, with D unresolved. CDR3 in DNA: TGTGCCAGCAGCTCAGAGCCGAGGGATACGCAGTATTTT. Amino acid sequence: CASSSEPRDTQYF.